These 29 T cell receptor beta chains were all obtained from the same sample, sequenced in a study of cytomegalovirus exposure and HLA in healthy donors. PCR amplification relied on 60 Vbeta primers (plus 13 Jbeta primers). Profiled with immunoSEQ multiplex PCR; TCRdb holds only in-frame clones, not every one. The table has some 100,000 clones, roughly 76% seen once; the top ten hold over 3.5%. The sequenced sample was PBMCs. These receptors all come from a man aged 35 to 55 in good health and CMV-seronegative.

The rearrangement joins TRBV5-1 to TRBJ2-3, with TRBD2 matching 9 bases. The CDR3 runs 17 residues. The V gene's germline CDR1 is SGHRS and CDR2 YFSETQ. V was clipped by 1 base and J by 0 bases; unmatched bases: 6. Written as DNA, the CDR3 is TGCGCCAGCAGCTTGATAGTAGCGGGGGCTAGCACAGATACGCAGTATTTT. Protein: CASSLIVAGASTDTQYF.

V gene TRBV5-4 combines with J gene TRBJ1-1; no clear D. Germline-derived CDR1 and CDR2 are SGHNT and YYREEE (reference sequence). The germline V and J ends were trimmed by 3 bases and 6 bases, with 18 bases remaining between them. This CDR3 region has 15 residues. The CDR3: CASSSDEGVGAEAFF. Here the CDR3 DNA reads TGTGCCAGCAGCTCCGATGAGGGCGTGGGCGCTGAAGCTTTCTTT.

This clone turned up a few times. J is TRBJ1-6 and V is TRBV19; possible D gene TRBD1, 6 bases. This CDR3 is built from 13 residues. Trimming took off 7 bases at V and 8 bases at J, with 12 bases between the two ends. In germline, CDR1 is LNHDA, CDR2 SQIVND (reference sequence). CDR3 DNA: TGTGCCAGTACCCTGGACAGCCATTCACCCCTCCACTTT. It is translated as CASTLDSHSPLHF.

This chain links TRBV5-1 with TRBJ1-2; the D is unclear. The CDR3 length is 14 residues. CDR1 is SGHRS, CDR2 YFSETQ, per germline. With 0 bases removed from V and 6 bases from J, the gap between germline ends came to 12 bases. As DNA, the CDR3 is TGCGCCAGCAGCTTGGAGTTGGGCGTCGATGGCTACACCTTC. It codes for CASSLELGVDGYTF.

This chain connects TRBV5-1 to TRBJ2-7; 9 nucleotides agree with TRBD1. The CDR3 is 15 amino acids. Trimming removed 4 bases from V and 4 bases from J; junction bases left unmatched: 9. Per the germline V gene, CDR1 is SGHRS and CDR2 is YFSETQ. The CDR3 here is CASSIQGAKLYEQYF. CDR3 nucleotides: TGCGCCAGCAGCATACAGGGGGCCAAACTATACGAGCAGTACTTC.

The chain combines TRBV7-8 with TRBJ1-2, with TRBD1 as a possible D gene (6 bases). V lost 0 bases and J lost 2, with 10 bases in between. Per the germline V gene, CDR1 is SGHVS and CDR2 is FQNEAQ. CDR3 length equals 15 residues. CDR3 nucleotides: TGTGCCAGCAGCTTAGCGACAGGTGGGAACTATGGCTACACCTTC. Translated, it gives CASSLATGGNYGYTF.

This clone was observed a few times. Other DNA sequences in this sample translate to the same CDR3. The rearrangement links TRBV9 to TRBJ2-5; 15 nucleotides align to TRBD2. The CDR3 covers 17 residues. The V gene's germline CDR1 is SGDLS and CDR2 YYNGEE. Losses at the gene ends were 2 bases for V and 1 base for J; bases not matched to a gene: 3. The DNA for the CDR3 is TGTGCCAGCAGCGTCGGACTAGCGGGGGGGGGCCAAGAGACCCAGTACTTC. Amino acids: CASSVGLAGGGQETQYF.

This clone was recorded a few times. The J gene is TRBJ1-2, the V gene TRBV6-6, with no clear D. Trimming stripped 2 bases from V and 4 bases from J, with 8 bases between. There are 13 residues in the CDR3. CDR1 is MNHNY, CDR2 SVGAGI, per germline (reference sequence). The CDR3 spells CASSYIAVYGYTF. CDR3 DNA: TGTGCCAGCAGTTACATCGCAGTCTATGGCTACACCTTC.

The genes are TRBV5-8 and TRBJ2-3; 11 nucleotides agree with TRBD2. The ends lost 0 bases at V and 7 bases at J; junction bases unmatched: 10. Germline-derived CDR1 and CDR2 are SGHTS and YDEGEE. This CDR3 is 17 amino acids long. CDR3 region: CASSLGFHSGGAYTQYF. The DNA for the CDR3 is TGTGCCAGCAGCTTGGGGTTCCATAGCGGGGGGGCATATACGCAGTATTTT. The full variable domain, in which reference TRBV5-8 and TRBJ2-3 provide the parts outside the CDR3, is EAGVTQSPTHLIKTRGQQATLRCSPISGHTSVYWYQQALGLGLQFLLWYDEGEERNRGNFPPRFSGRQFPNYSSELNVNALELEDSALYLCASSLGFHSGGAYTQYFGPGTRLTVL.

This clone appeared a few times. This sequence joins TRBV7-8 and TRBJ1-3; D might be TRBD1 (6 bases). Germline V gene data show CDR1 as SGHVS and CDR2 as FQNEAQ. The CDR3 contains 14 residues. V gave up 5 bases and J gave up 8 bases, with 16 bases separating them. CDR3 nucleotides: TGTGCCAGCAGCGCTTGGGACATGGAGGACACCATATATTTT. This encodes CASSAWDMEDTIYF. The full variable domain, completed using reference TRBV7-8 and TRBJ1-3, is GAGVSQSPRYKVAKRGQDVALRCDPISGHVSLFWYQQALGQGPEFLTYFQNEAQLDKSGLPSDRFFAERPEGSVSTLKIQRTQQEDSAVYLCASSAWDMEDTIYFGEGSWLTVV.

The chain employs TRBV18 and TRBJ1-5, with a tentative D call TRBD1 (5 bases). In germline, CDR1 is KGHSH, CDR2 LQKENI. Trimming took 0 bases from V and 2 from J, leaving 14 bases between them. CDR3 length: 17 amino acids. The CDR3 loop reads CASSPPSGSNGNQPQHF. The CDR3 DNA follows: TGTGCCAGCTCACCACCGTCAGGGTCAAATGGCAATCAGCCCCAGCATTTT. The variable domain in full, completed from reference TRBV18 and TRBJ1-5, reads NAGVMQNPRHLVRRRGQEARLRCSPMKGHSHVYWYRQLPEEGLKFMVYLQKENIIDESGMPKERFSAEFPKEGPSILRIQQVVRGDSAAYFCASSPPSGSNGNQPQHFGDGTRLSIL.

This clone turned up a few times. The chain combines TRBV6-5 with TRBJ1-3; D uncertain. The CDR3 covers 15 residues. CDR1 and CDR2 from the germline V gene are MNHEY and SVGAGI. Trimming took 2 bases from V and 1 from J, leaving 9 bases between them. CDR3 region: CASSYAAASGNTIYF. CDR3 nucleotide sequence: TGTGCCAGCAGTTACGCGGCAGCGTCTGGAAACACCATATATTTT.

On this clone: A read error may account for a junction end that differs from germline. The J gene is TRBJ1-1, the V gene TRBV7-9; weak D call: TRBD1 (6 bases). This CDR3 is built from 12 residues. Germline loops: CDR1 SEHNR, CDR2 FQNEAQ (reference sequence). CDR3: CSSSLRGTEAFF. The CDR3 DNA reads TGTTCCAGCAGCTTAAGGGGGACTGAAGCTTTCTTT.

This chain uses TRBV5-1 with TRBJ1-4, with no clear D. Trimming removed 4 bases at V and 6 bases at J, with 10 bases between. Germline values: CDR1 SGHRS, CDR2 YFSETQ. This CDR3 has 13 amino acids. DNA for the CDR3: TGCGCCAGCAGCAACGGGGTTGATGAAAAACTGTTTTTT. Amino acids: CASSNGVDEKLFF. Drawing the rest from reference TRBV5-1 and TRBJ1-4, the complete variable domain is KAGVTQTPRYLIKTRGQQVTLSCSPISGHRSVSWYQQTPGQGLQFLFEYFSETQRNKGNFPGRFSGRQFSNSRSEMNVSTLELGDSALYLCASSNGVDEKLFFGSGTQLSVL.

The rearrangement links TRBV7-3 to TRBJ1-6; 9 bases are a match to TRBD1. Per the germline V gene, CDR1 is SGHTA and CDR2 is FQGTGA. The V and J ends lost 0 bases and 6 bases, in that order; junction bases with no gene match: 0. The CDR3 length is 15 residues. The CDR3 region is CASSLTGQGNSPLHF. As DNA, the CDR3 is TGTGCCAGCAGCTTAACGGGACAGGGTAATTCACCCCTCCACTTT.

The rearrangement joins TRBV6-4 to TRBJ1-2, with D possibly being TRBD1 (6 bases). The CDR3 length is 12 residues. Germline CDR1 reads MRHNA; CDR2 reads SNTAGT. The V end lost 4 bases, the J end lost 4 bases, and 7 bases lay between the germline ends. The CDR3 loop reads CASSADSYGYTF. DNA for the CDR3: TGTGCCAGCAGTGCGGACAGCTATGGCTACACCTTC.

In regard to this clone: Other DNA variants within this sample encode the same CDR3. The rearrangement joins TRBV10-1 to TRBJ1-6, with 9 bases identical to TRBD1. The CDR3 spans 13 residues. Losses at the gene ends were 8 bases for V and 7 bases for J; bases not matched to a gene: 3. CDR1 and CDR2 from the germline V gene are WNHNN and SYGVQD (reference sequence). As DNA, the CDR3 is TGCGCCAGCGGGGACAGGGCCAATTCACCCCTCCACTTT. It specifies CASGDRANSPLHF.

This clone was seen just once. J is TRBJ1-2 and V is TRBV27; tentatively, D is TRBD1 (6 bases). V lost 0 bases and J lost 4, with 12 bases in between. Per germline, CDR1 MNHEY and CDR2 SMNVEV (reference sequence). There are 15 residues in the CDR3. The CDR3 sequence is CASSLSRTVLYGYTF. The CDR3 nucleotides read TGTGCCAGCAGTTTATCACGGACAGTTCTCTATGGCTACACCTTC.

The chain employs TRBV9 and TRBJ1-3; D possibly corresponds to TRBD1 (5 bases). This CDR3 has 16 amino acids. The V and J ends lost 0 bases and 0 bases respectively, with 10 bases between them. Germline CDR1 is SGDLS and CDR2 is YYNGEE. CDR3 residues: CASSVGRGLSGNTIYF. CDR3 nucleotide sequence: TGTGCCAGCAGCGTAGGTAGGGGCCTCTCTGGAAACACCATATATTTT.

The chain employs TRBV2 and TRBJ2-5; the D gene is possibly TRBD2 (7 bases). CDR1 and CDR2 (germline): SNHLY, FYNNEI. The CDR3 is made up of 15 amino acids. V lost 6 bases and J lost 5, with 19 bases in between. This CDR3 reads CASRTMERGGETQYF. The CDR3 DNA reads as TGTGCCAGCAGGACCATGGAGAGGGGGGGCGAGACCCAGTACTTC.

CDR3: CASSKTAGGAGDTQYF. The DNA of the CDR3 is TGTGCCAGCAGCAAAACTGCGGGCGGGGCGGGAGATACGCAGTATTTT. The chain uses TRBV11-2 and TRBJ2-3; D is perhaps TRBD2 (6 bases). The germline V and J ends were trimmed by 5 bases and 5 bases, with 20 bases remaining between them. Germline lookup yields CDR1 SGHAT and CDR2 FQNNGV. CDR3 length equals 16 residues.

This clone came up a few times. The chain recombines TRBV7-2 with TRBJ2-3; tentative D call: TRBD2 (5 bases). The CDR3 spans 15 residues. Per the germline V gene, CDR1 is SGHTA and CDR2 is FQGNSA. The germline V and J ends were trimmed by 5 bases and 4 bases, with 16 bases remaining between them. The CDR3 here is CASSRSLGRADTQYF. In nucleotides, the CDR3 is TGTGCCAGCAGCCGATCACTAGGAAGGGCAGATACGCAGTATTTT.

The CDR3 coding sequence is TGTGCCAGTAGTACCCCTCCGCGTCCTGGAAACACCATATATTTT. Its protein is CASSTPPRPGNTIYF. The J gene is TRBJ1-3, the V gene TRBV19; D remains ambiguous. Trimming removed 4 bases at V and 2 bases at J, with 12 bases between. The CDR3 consists of 15 residues. CDR1 is LNHDA, CDR2 SQIVND, per germline (reference sequence).

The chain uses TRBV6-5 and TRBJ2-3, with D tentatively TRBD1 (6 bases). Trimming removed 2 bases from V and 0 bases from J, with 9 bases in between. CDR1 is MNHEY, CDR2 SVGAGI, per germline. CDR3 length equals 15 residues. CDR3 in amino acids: CASSYKGVSTDTQYF. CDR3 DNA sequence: TGTGCCAGCAGTTACAAGGGGGTGAGCACAGATACGCAGTATTTT.

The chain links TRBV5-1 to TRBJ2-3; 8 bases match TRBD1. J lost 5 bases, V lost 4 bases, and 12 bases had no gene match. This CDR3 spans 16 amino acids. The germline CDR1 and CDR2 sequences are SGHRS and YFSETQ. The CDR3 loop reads CASSTSGGAQVDTQYF. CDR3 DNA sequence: TGCGCCAGCAGCACCTCAGGGGGCGCTCAGGTAGATACGCAGTATTTT.

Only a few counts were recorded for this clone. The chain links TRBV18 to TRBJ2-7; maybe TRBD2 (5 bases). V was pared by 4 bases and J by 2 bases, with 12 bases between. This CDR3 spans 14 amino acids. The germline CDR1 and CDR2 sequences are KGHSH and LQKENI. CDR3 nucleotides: TGTGCCAGCTCACTCGGCCAAGCGGCCTACGAGCAGTACTTC. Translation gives CASSLGQAAYEQYF.

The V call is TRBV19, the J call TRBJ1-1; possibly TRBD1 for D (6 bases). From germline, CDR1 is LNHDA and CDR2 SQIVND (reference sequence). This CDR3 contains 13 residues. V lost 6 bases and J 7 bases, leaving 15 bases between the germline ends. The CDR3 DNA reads TGTGCCAGTAGACGACAAGGGGGAAATGAAGCTTTCTTT. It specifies CASRRQGGNEAFF.

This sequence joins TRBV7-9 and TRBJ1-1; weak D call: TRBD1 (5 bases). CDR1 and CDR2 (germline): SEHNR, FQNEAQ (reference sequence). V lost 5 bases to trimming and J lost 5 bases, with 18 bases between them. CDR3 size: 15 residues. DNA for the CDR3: TGTGCCAGCAGCGCGACCGGAATGGGGGGTACTGAAGCTTTCTTT. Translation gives CASSATGMGGTEAFF.

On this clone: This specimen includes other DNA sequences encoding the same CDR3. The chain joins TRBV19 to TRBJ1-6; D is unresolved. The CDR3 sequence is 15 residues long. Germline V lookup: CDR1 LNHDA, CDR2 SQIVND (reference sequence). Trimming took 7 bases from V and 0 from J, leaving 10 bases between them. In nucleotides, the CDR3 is TGTGCCAGTACACCGGGAAGCTCCTATAATTCACCCCTCCACTTT. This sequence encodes CASTPGSSYNSPLHF. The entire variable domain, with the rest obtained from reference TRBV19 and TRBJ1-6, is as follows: DGGITQSPKYLFRKEGQNVTLSCEQNLNHDAMYWYRQDPGQGLRLIYYSQIVNDFQKGDIAEGYSVSREKKESFPLTVTSAQKNPTAFYLCASTPGSSYNSPLHFGNGTRLTVT.